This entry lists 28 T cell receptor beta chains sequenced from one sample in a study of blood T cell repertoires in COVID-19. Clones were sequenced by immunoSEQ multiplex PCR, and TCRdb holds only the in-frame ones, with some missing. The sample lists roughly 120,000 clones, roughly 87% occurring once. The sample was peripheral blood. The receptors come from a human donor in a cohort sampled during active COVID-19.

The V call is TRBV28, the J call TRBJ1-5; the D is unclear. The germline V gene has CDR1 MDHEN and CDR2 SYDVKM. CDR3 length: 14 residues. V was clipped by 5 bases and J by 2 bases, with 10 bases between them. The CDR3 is CASSPTPGNQPQHF. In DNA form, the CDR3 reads TGTGCCAGCAGTCCTACCCCGGGCAATCAGCCCCAGCATTTT. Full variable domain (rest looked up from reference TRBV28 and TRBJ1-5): DVKVTQSSRYLVKRTGEKVFLECVQDMDHENMFWYRQDPGLGLRLIYFSYDVKMKEKGDIPEGYSVSREKKERFSLILESASTNQTSMYLCASSPTPGNQPQHFGDGTRLSIL.

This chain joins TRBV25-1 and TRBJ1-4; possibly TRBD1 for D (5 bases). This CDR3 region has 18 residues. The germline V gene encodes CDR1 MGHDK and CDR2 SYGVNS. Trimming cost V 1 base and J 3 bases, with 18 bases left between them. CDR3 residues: CASSESAFVGAANEKLFF. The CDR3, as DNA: TGTGCCAGCAGTGAATCGGCCTTCGTAGGGGCGGCTAATGAAAAACTGTTTTTT. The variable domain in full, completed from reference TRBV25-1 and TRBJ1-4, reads EADIYQTPRYLVIGTGKKITLECSQTMGHDKMYWYQQDPGMELHLIHYSYGVNSTEKGDLSSESTVSRIRTEHFPLTLESARPSHTSQYLCASSESAFVGAANEKLFFGSGTQLSVL.

The CDR3 reads CASSQDGGNDPGNTIYF. For the CDR3, the DNA is TGTGCCAGCAGCCAAGACGGAGGGAACGACCCGGGAAACACCATATATTTT. The chain carries TRBV3-1 (or the pseudogene TRBV3-2) and TRBJ1-3, with D hard to call. This CDR3 has 17 residues. V gave up 0 bases and J gave up 4 bases, with 16 bases separating them. The germline gives CDR1 LGHDT, CDR2 YNNKEL (reference sequence).

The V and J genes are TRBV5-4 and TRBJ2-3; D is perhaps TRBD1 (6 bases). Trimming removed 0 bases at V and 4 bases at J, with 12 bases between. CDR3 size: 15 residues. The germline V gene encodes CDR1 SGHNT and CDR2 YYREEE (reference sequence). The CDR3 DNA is TGTGCCAGCAGCTTGGGGCAAGGGGGTTCAGATACGCAGTATTTT. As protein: CASSLGQGGSDTQYF. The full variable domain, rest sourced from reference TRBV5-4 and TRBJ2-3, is ETGVTQSPTHLIKTRGQQVTLRCSSQSGHNTVSWYQQALGQGPQFIFQYYREEENGRGNFPPRFSGLQFPNYSSELNVNALELDDSALYLCASSLGQGGSDTQYFGPGTRLTVL.

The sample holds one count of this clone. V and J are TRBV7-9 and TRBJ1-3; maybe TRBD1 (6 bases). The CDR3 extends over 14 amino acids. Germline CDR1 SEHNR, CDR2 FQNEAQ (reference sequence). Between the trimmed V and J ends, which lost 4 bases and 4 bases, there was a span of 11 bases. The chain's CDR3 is CASSSDRRGNTIYF. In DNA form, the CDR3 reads TGTGCCAGCAGCTCCGACAGGCGGGGAAACACCATATATTTT.

CDR3 residues: CASSEFYGPGAEGIQHF. DNA of the CDR3: TGTGCCAGCAGTGAATTTTACGGGCCAGGCGCGGAGGGGATCCAGCATTTT. The genes are TRBV6-1 and TRBJ1-5; TRBD1 is a possible D gene (5 bases). Germline-derived CDR1 and CDR2 are MNHNS and SASEGT. The CDR3 contains 17 residues. The V gene lost 2 bases and the J gene lost 12 bases, with 26 bases spanning the gap.

The CDR3 loop is CASSPGQGFGEQYF. In DNA form, the CDR3 reads TGTGCCAGCAGTCCGGGACAGGGGTTCGGCGAGCAGTACTTC. V usage is TRBV28 and J usage is TRBJ2-7, with 10 nucleotides matching TRBD1. The CDR3 is 14 residues long. Germline lookup yields CDR1 MDHEN and CDR2 SYDVKM. V trimming: 5 bases; J trimming: 6 bases; junction bases outside the gene matches: 7.

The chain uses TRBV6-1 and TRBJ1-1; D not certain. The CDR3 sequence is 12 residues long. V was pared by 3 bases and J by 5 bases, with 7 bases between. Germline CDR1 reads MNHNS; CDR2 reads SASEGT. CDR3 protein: CASSDTGTEAFF. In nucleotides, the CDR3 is TGTGCCAGCAGTGATACGGGTACTGAAGCTTTCTTT.

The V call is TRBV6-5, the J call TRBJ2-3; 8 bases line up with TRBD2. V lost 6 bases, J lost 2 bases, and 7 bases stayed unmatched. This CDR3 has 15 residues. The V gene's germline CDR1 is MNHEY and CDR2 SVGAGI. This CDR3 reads CASRYLAGTTDTQYF. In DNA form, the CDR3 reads TGTGCCAGCAGATATCTAGCGGGCACCACAGATACGCAGTATTTT.

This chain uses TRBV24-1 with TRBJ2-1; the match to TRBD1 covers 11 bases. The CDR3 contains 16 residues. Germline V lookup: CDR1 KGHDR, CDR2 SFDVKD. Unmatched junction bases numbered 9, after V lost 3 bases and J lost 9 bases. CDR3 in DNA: TGTGCCACCAGTGATAACCCGGGACAGGGGGTCGGTGAGCAGTTCTTC. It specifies CATSDNPGQGVGEQFF.

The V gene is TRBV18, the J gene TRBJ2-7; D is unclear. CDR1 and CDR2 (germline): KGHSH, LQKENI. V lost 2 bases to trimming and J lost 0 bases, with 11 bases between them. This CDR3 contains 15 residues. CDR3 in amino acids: CASSPRSQSSYEQYF. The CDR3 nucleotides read TGTGCCAGCTCACCAAGAAGCCAAAGCTCCTACGAGCAGTACTTC. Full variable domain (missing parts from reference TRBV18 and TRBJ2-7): NAGVMQNPRHLVRRRGQEARLRCSPMKGHSHVYWYRQLPEEGLKFMVYLQKENIIDESGMPKERFSAEFPKEGPSILRIQQVVRGDSAAYFCASSPRSQSSYEQYFGPGTRLTVT.

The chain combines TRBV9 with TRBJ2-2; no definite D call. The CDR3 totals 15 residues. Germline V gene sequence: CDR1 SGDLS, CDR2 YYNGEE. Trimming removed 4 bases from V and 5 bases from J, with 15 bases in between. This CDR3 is CASSSRVLLTGELFF. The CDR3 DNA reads TGTGCCAGCAGCTCCCGGGTTCTCCTGACCGGGGAGCTGTTTTTT.

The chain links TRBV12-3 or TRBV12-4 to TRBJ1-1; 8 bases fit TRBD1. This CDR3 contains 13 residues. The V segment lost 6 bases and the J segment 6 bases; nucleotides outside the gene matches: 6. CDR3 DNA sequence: TGTGCCAGCAGCCAGGGGGCGAGGGCTGAAGCTTTCTTT. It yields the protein CASSQGARAEAFF.

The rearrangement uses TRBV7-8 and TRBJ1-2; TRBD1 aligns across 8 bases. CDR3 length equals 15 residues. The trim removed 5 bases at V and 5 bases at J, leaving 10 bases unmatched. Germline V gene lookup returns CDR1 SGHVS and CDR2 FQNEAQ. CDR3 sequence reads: CASSPRGTGPYGYTF. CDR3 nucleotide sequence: TGTGCCAGCAGCCCCAGAGGGACAGGCCCTTATGGCTACACCTTC.

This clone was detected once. CDR3 in amino acids: CASSLIGNSREKLFF. CDR3 sequence (DNA): TGTGCCAGCAGCCTAATCGGCAACAGCCGGGAAAAACTGTTTTTT. The gene calls are TRBV7-2 and TRBJ1-4, with D unclear. From germline, CDR1 is SGHTA and CDR2 FQGNSA. CDR3 length: 15 residues. V was shortened by 5 bases and J by 8 bases, with 18 bases between the two germline ends.

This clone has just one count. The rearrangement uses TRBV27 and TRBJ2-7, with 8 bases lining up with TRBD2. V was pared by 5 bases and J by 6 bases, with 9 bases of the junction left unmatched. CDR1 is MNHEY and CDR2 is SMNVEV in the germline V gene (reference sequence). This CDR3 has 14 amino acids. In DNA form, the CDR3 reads TGTGCCAGCAGTCTCCAACTAGCGGCCGGCGAGCAGTACTTC. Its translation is CASSLQLAAGEQYF.

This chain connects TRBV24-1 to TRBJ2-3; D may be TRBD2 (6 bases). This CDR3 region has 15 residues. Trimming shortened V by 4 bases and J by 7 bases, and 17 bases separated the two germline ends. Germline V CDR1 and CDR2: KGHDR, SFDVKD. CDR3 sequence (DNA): TGTGCCACCAGTGACTCAAACCCGACTAGTAATACGCAGTATTTT. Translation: CATSDSNPTSNTQYF.

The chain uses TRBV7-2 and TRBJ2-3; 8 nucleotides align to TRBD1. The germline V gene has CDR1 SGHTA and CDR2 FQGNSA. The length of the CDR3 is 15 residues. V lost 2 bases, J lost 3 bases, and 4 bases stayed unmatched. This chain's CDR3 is CASSLWTGLTDTQYF. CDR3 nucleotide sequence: TGTGCCAGCAGCTTATGGACAGGGTTGACAGATACGCAGTATTTT. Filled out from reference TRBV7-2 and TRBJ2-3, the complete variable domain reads GAGVSQSPSNKVTEKGKDVELRCDPISGHTALYWYRQSLGQGLEFLIYFQGNSAPDKSGLPSDRFSAERTGGSVSTLTIQRTQQEDSAVYLCASSLWTGLTDTQYFGPGTRLTVL.

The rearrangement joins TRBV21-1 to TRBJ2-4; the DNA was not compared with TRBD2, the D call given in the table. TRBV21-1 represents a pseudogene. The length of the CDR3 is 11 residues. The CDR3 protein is CASSRGQRLSF. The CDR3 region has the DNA TGTGCCAGCAGCAGGGGTCAGCGGCTGTCCTTC.

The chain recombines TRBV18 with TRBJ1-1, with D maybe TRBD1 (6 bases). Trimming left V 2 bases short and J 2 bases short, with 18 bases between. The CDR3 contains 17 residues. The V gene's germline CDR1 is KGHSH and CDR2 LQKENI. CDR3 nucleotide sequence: TGTGCCAGCTCACCAGCCGGGACAAATTTCGATAACACTGAAGCTTTCTTT. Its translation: CASSPAGTNFDNTEAFF.

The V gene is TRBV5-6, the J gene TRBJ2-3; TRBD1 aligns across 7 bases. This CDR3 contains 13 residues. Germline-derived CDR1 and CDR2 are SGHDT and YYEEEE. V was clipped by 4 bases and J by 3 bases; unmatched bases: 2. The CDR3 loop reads CASSDRATDTQYF. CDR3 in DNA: TGTGCCAGCAGCGACAGGGCTACAGATACGCAGTATTTT.

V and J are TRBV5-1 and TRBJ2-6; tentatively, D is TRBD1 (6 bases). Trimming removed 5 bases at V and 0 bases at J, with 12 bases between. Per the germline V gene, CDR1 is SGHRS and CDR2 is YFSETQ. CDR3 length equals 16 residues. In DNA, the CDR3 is TGCGCCAGCAGTCCAGCAGGGGACTCTGGGGCCAACGTCCTGACTTTC. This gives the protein CASSPAGDSGANVLTF.

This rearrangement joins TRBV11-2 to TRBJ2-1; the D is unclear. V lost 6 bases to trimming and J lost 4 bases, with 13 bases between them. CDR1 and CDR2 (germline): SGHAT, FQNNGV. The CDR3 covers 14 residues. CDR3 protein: CASRMMGPYNEQFF. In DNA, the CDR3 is TGTGCCAGCAGAATGATGGGCCCTTACAATGAGCAGTTCTTC.

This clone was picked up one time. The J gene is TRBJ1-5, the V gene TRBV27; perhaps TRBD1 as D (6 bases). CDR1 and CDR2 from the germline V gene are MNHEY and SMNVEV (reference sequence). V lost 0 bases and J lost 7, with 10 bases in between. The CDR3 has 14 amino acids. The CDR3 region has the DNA TGTGCCAGCAGTTTATCGCCTCAGGGGCAGCCCCAGCATTTT. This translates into CASSLSPQGQPQHF.

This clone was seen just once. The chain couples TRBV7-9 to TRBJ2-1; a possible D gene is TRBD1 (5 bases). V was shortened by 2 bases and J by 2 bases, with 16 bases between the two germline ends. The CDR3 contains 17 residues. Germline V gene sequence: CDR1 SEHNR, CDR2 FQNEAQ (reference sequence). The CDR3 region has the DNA TGTGCCAGCAGCTTAAAAGGTGGACATGGAACCTACAATGAGCAGTTCTTC. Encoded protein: CASSLKGGHGTYNEQFF.

CDR3 coding DNA: TGTGCCAGCAGCCCGCTAGCGGGACTCACAGATACGCAGTATTTT. It specifies CASSPLAGLTDTQYF. The chain couples TRBV7-9 to TRBJ2-3; 9 bases line up with TRBD2. The CDR3 spans 15 residues. With 5 bases clipped from V and 2 bases from J, the junction kept 5 bases outside the gene matches. Germline-derived CDR1 and CDR2 are SEHNR and FQNEAQ (reference sequence). The variable domain in full, with the rest retrieved from reference TRBV7-9 and TRBJ2-3, is DTGVSQNPRHKITKRGQNVTFRCDPISEHNRLYWYRQTLGQGPEFLTYFQNEAQLEKSRLLSDRFSAERPKGSFSTLEIQRTEQGDSAMYLCASSPLAGLTDTQYFGPGTRLTVL.

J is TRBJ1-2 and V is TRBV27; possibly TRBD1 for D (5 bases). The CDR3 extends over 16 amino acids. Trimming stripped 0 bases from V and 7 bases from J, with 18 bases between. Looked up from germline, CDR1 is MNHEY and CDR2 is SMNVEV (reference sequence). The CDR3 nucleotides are TGTGCCAGCAGTTTATCGGCACAGGATGATATAGTTGGCTACACCTTC. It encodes CASSLSAQDDIVGYTF.

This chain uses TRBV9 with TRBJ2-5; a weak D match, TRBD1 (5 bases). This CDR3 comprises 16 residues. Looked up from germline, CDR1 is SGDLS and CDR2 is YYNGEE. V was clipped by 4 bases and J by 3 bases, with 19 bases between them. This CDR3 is CASSKRDRSSEETQYF. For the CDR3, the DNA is TGTGCCAGCAGCAAAAGAGACAGATCTTCGGAAGAGACCCAGTACTTC.